The 18 T cell receptor beta chains given below trace back to one sample, sequenced in a study of Graves' ophthalmopathy and Graves' hyperthyroidism. The TCR beta CDR3 regions underwent amplification from RNA transcripts. HTBI primers served in a first-round RT-PCR, which a second-round multiplex PCR followed. TCRdb recomputed calls from the multiplex PCR reads with MiXCR, one row per CDR3 protein. The table lists some 150,000 distinct CDR3 sequences, 39% of them singletons. The source material was peripheral blood. These receptors all stem from a man aged 25 to 45 with Graves' ophthalmopathy.

This clonotype was detected only a few times. This sequence joins TRBV6-1 and TRBJ2-5, with D maybe TRBD2 (5 bases). Germline CDR1 and CDR2: MNHNS and SASEGT. Deletions cut 6 bases from V and 3 bases from J, with 14 bases between. The CDR3 runs to 14 residues. CDR3 sequence: CASSATGGEETQYF. The CDR3 coding sequence is TGTGCCAGCAGCGCCACCGGAGGAGAAGAGACCCAGTACTTC.

In its sample, this clonotype ranks as medium-sized. V gene TRBV6-2 or TRBV6-3 combines with J gene TRBJ2-7; D might be TRBD1 (6 bases). Trimming left V 4 bases short and J 3 bases short, with 13 bases between. The germline gives CDR1 MNHEY, CDR2 SVGEGT. This CDR3 region has 14 residues. CDR3 in amino acids: CASSSSGELYEQYF. DNA of the CDR3: TGTGCCAGCAGTTCGTCAGGGGAACTCTACGAGCAGTACTTC.

The chain links TRBV12-3 or TRBV12-4 to TRBJ1-3; 7 positions agree with TRBD1. Losses at the gene ends were 4 bases for V and 0 bases for J; bases not matched to a gene: 3. The CDR3 runs to 15 residues. The CDR3 nucleotides read TGTGCCAGCAGTTACAGACAGGGCTCTGGAAACACCATATATTTT. Translated: CASSYRQGSGNTIYF.

The chain recombines TRBV24-1 with TRBJ2-5; tentative D call: TRBD1 (6 bases). This CDR3 spans 16 amino acids. CDR1 is KGHDR and CDR2 is SFDVKD in the germline V gene. V lost 0 bases and J 4 bases, leaving 14 bases between the germline ends. This CDR3 is CATSDLMDSLGETQYF. For the CDR3, the DNA is TGTGCCACCAGTGATTTGATGGACAGTTTGGGAGAGACCCAGTACTTC.

The V gene is TRBV6-1, the J gene TRBJ1-1; D is perhaps TRBD1 (6 bases). The V end was cut by 8 bases, the J end by 1 base, with 11 bases between. The germline V gene encodes CDR1 MNHNS and CDR2 SASEGT. The CDR3 is 13 amino acids. The CDR3 spells CASRTVKNTEAFF. The CDR3 DNA sequence: TGTGCCAGCCGGACAGTCAAGAACACTGAAGCTTTCTTT.

The V gene is TRBV12-3 or TRBV12-4, the J gene TRBJ2-7; possibly TRBD2 for D (6 bases). This CDR3 comprises 12 residues. The ends were cut back, 6 bases at V and 7 bases at J, with 13 bases in the middle. For the CDR3, the DNA is TGTGCCAGCAGCCCTCAGGGACTTGAGCAGTACTTC. Its translation is CASSPQGLEQYF.

This clonotype was picked up many times. The V call is TRBV7-2, the J call TRBJ1-2; TRBD1 matches at 7 bases. The CDR3 length is 15 residues. J was trimmed by 0 bases and V by 2 bases; bases with no gene match: 3. Germline loops: CDR1 SGHTA, CDR2 FQGNSA. In DNA form, the CDR3 reads TGTGCCAGCAGCTTACGACAGGGAACTAACTATGGCTACACCTTC. Translating it yields CASSLRQGTNYGYTF. Together with reference TRBV7-2 and TRBJ1-2, the CDR3 gives the full variable domain: GAGVSQSPSNKVTEKGKDVELRCDPISGHTALYWYRQSLGQGLEFLIYFQGNSAPDKSGLPSDRFSAERTGGSVSTLTIQRTQQEDSAVYLCASSLRQGTNYGYTFGSGTRLTVV.

In this sample, this clonotype turned up many times. The V gene is TRBV20-1, the J gene TRBJ1-2, with D perhaps matching TRBD1 (5 bases). CDR3 length equals 12 residues. Trimming left V 5 bases short and J 8 bases short, with 15 bases between. CDR1 is DFQATT, CDR2 SNEGSKA, per germline (reference sequence). As DNA, the CDR3 is TGCAGTGCTCCGACGGCCCGGGGCGGCTACACCTTC. Translating it yields CSAPTARGGYTF.

The chain couples TRBV30 to TRBJ2-4, with D unresolved. The V gene's germline CDR1 is GTSNPN and CDR2 SVGIG (reference sequence). The germline V and J ends were trimmed by 0 bases and 0 bases, with 9 bases remaining between them. The CDR3 is made up of 15 amino acids. DNA of the CDR3: TGTGCCTGGAGTGTATACGCCGTAGCCAAAAACATTCAGTACTTC. This gives the protein CAWSVYAVAKNIQYF.

This sequence joins TRBV6-1 and TRBJ2-5; 12 bases fit TRBD2. Germline V gives CDR1 MNHNS, CDR2 SASEGT. This CDR3 comprises 15 residues. V lost 7 bases, J lost 3 bases, and 6 bases stayed unmatched. CDR3 nucleotide sequence: TGTGCCAGCAAGAGGACTAGCGGGAAGAAAGAGACCCAGTACTTC. Its protein product is CASKRTSGKKETQYF.

This clonotype was detected many times. As DNA, the CDR3 is TGTGCCAGCTGCCCGCCAGGGCGAACATTTGAAGCTTTCTTT. Protein: CASCPPGRTFEAFF. V usage is TRBV27 and J usage is TRBJ1-1, with D perhaps matching TRBD1 (5 bases). Germline V gives CDR1 MNHEY, CDR2 SMNVEV (reference sequence). The length of the CDR3 is 14 residues. Trimming took off 8 bases at V and 7 bases at J, with 20 bases between the two ends.

The V gene is TRBV5-1, the J gene TRBJ2-7, with D unresolved. Trimming cost V 2 bases and J 1 base, with 7 bases left between them. The CDR3 has 13 residues. Germline CDR1 reads SGHRS; CDR2 reads YFSETQ. This chain's CDR3 is CASSFEASYEQYF. Here the CDR3 DNA reads TGCGCCAGCAGCTTTGAAGCATCCTACGAGCAGTACTTC.

V usage is TRBV20-1 and J usage is TRBJ2-7; 14 bases agree with TRBD2. J lost 7 bases, V lost 5 bases, and 10 bases had no gene match. The CDR3 consists of 15 residues. Looked up from germline, CDR1 is DFQATT and CDR2 is SNEGSKA (reference sequence). The CDR3 region has the DNA TGCAGTGCTCCGGGACTAGCGGGAGTCATTTTGGAGCAGTACTTC. Its translation is CSAPGLAGVILEQYF.

This clonotype was recorded at least ten times. The chain recombines TRBV6-5 with TRBJ2-7, with 8 bases lining up with TRBD2. Trimming at V came to 6 bases and at J to 6 bases, leaving 7 bases not matched to a gene. CDR1 and CDR2 from the germline V gene are MNHEY and SVGAGI. The CDR3 extends over 13 amino acids. The CDR3 protein is CASRPGLGSEQYF. The CDR3 coding sequence is TGTGCCAGCAGGCCGGGACTAGGAAGCGAGCAGTACTTC.

Many counts were recorded for this clonotype. The genes are TRBV20-1 and TRBJ2-7, with 9 positions matching TRBD1. CDR3 length equals 15 residues. Germline CDR1 and CDR2: DFQATT and SNEGSKA (reference sequence). Unmatched junction bases numbered 12, after V lost 7 bases and J lost 2 bases. The CDR3 is CSVGGGTGPPYEQYF. CDR3 in DNA: TGCAGTGTTGGGGGGGGGACAGGGCCTCCCTACGAGCAGTACTTC.

Many counts were recorded for this clonotype. The chain links TRBV6-5 to TRBJ2-2; 7 bases map to TRBD1. V lost 0 bases to trimming and J lost 7 bases; unmatched junction nucleotides: 2. CDR1 and CDR2 (germline): MNHEY, SVGAGI. This CDR3 has 14 residues. This CDR3 is CASSYSQGHGELFF. CDR3 nucleotide sequence: TGTGCCAGCAGTTACTCACAGGGGCACGGGGAGCTGTTTTTT.

The rearrangement links TRBV6-2 or TRBV6-3 to TRBJ2-7; 8 bases fit TRBD2. The trim removed 6 bases at V and 7 bases at J, leaving 8 bases unmatched. Germline CDR1 reads MNHEY; CDR2 reads SVGEGT. CDR3 length equals 13 residues. CDR3 sequence reads: CASSISGRREQYF. In nucleotides, the CDR3 is TGTGCCAGCAGCATAAGCGGGAGAAGAGAGCAGTACTTC.

This clonotype occurred many times. J is TRBJ1-1 and V is TRBV20-1, with TRBD1 matching over 8 bases. The CDR3 extends over 14 amino acids. V was clipped by 6 bases and J by 5 bases; unmatched bases: 11. Per the germline V gene, CDR1 is DFQATT and CDR2 is SNEGSKA (reference sequence). Here the CDR3 DNA reads TGCAGTGCCTGTCAGACCCGGACAGGGACTGAAGCTTTCTTT. It translates to CSACQTRTGTEAFF.